What follows are 29 T cell receptor beta chains derived from one specimen sequenced in a study of PD-1 blockade in classical Hodgkin lymphoma. The assay was immunoSEQ multiplex PCR, and TCRdb's table has in-frame clones only and misses some. This repertoire shows thousands of clones, 70% to 80% found once; its top ten account for 6% to 7.5%. Each patient relapsed following autologous stem cell transplantation, and prior brentuximab vedotin exposure differed. Out of thawed PBMCs, magnetic negative selection purified CD4+ T cells. The specimen comprised CD4+ T cells from blood, sampled at baseline. All receptors come from a human donor with classical Hodgkin lymphoma.

V and J are TRBV18 and TRBJ1-1; D remains ambiguous. The CDR3 is 14 amino acids. Trimming removed 0 bases from V and 4 bases from J, with 9 bases in between. The V gene's germline CDR1 is KGHSH and CDR2 LQKENI. CDR3 in DNA: TGTGCCAGCTCACCACCAGGGTTAGGCACTGAAGCTTTCTTT. This encodes CASSPPGLGTEAFF.

The rearrangement joins TRBV28 to TRBJ1-5; D is possibly TRBD1 (5 bases). V was trimmed by 10 bases and J by 4 bases, leaving 14 bases between them. This CDR3 spans 13 amino acids. CDR1 and CDR2 (germline): MDHEN, SYDVKM. The CDR3 is CATTGRRNQPQHF. The CDR3 region has the DNA TGTGCCACCACGGGACGGAGAAATCAGCCCCAGCATTTT.

The chain recombines TRBV14 with TRBJ2-5, with 8 positions matching TRBD1. Germline V gene sequence: CDR1 SGHDN, CDR2 FVKESK. Trimming at V came to 4 bases and at J to 4 bases, leaving 5 bases not matched to a gene. This CDR3 spans 14 amino acids. The CDR3 loop is CASSPRTGRETQYF. CDR3 DNA sequence: TGTGCCAGCAGCCCACGGACAGGGAGAGAGACCCAGTACTTC.

This clone was seen just once. The chain carries TRBV7-9 and TRBJ2-1; 7 nucleotides match TRBD2. V gave up 4 bases and J gave up 3 bases; unmatched junction bases: 6. The CDR3 is 15 amino acids. Per germline, CDR1 SEHNR and CDR2 FQNEAQ (reference sequence). The CDR3 sequence: CASSYPGLLYNEQFF. For the CDR3, the DNA is TGTGCCAGCAGCTATCCGGGACTACTCTACAATGAGCAGTTCTTC.

This chain joins TRBV30 and TRBJ1-4; TRBD1 is a possible D gene (5 bases). The germline V and J ends were trimmed by 1 base and 10 bases, with 16 bases remaining between them. CDR3 length: 14 residues. CDR1 is GTSNPN, CDR2 SVGIG, per germline (reference sequence). The CDR3 nucleotides read TGTGCCTGGAGTGACGGGGGTTGGAGCGGAAAACTGTTTTTT. Translating it yields CAWSDGGWSGKLFF.

CDR3 DNA: TGTGCCAGCAGCCAAGATCAGCGGGAGGAAGAGCAGTACTTC. This sequence encodes CASSQDQREEEQYF. The genes are TRBV4-2 and TRBJ2-7; 9 nucleotides match TRBD2. After removal of 0 bases from V and 7 bases from J, the junction contained 4 bases not matched to a gene. Germline lookup yields CDR1 LGHNA and CDR2 YNFKEQ. The CDR3 runs 14 residues.

The rearrangement joins TRBV20-1 to TRBJ2-1; no clear D gene. Germline V gene lookup returns CDR1 DFQATT and CDR2 SNEGSKA (reference sequence). V was pared by 1 base and J by 4 bases, with 2 bases between. The length of the CDR3 is 11 residues. CDR3 loop: CSARVYNEQFF. Here the CDR3 DNA reads TGCAGTGCTAGAGTTTACAATGAGCAGTTCTTC.

This chain links TRBV2 with TRBJ1-4; D is ambiguous. Germline V gene lookup returns CDR1 SNHLY and CDR2 FYNNEI. The V end lost 6 bases, the J end lost 0 bases, and 8 bases lay between the germline ends. The CDR3 runs 14 residues. The CDR3 DNA is TGTGCCAGCAGCAGACTTGCAACTAATGAAAAACTGTTTTTT. It codes for CASSRLATNEKLFF.

The rearrangement joins TRBV28 to TRBJ1-2, with TRBD1 as a possible D gene (6 bases). CDR1 MDHEN and CDR2 SYDVKM come from the germline V gene. This CDR3 region has 15 residues. V lost 7 bases and J lost 8, with 23 bases in between. The DNA of the CDR3 is TGTGCCAGCACCAGTGGAGGGGGACGCCTACGGGGCTACACCTTC. It encodes CASTSGGGRLRGYTF.

V and J are TRBV6-5 and TRBJ1-1; D remains unclear. This CDR3 spans 13 amino acids. Germline lookup yields CDR1 MNHEY and CDR2 SVGAGI. V was shortened by 0 bases and J by 1 base, with 3 bases between the two germline ends. The CDR3, as DNA: TGTGCCAGCAGTTACTCCCGGAACACTGAAGCTTTCTTT. It is translated as CASSYSRNTEAFF.

The chain carries TRBV2 and TRBJ1-2; perhaps TRBD1 as D (5 bases). The V end lost 4 bases, the J end lost 4 bases, and 13 bases lay between the germline ends. Germline V gene sequence: CDR1 SNHLY, CDR2 FYNNEI. The CDR3 loop spans 14 amino acids. CDR3 amino acids: CASSVRGPTYGYTF. In DNA, the CDR3 is TGTGCCAGCAGTGTTCGGGGACCAACCTATGGCTACACCTTC.

This clone was seen a single time. The rearrangement uses TRBV7-8 and TRBJ2-3; 13 bases fit TRBD2. The V segment lost 5 bases and the J segment 4 bases; nucleotides outside the gene matches: 6. Germline CDR1 and CDR2: SGHVS and FQNEAQ. This CDR3 contains 16 residues. Here the CDR3 reads CASSTRTSGSADTQYF. In DNA, the CDR3 is TGTGCCAGCAGCACCCGGACTAGCGGGAGTGCAGATACGCAGTATTTT.

This clone was observed a handful of times. The V call is TRBV4-3, the J call TRBJ2-3; 10 nucleotides agree with TRBD1. V dropped 1 base and J dropped 5; count of bases not matched to a gene: 6. Germline CDR1 LGHNA, CDR2 YSLEER. The CDR3 has 16 amino acids. The CDR3 spells CASSQARQGAGDTQYF. The CDR3 DNA reads TGCGCCAGCAGCCAAGCAAGACAGGGGGCGGGAGATACGCAGTATTTT.

The rearrangement links TRBV10-3 to TRBJ2-3, with a tentative D call TRBD1 (5 bases). The V end was cut by 3 bases, the J end by 1 base, with 14 bases between. From germline, CDR1 is ENHRY and CDR2 SYGVKD. CDR3 length equals 16 residues. CDR3 coding DNA: TGTGCCATCAGTGAAAGTAGGACACGAGGCACAGATACGCAGTATTTT. Translating it yields CAISESRTRGTDTQYF.

This clone was picked up a small number of times. The chain joins TRBV29-1 to TRBJ2-3; D call uncertain. Trimming pared 0 bases from V and 4 bases from J, leaving 11 bases between. Looked up from germline, CDR1 is SQVTM and CDR2 is ANQGSEA. This CDR3 has 14 residues. The CDR3 is CSVEEQLGSDTQYF. Written as DNA, the CDR3 is TGCAGCGTTGAAGAACAATTAGGGTCAGATACGCAGTATTTT.

This clone occurred a few times. The V gene is TRBV5-1, the J gene TRBJ2-7; 12 positions match TRBD2. The germline V gene encodes CDR1 SGHRS and CDR2 YFSETQ. The CDR3 is 15 amino acids. J gave up 6 bases and V 4 bases, and 8 bases lay outside the gene matches. The CDR3, as DNA: TGCGCCAGCAGCGCTCTAGCGGGGGGGCCGGGCGAGCAGTACTTC. It specifies CASSALAGGPGEQYF.

This clone has more than one count but fewer than ten. V gene TRBV2 combines with J gene TRBJ1-2; TRBD1 matches at 12 bases. The CDR3 runs to 17 residues. The germline V gene has CDR1 SNHLY and CDR2 FYNNEI. Trimming cost V 4 bases and J 5 bases; bases outside gene matches: 11. The CDR3 region is CASSVLGGQGARYGYTF. The CDR3 coding sequence is TGTGCCAGCAGTGTCCTTGGGGGACAGGGGGCTAGGTATGGCTACACCTTC.

V gene TRBV29-1 combines with J gene TRBJ2-1; possible D gene TRBD1, 5 bases. The CDR3 runs to 13 residues. CDR1 SQVTM and CDR2 ANQGSEA come from the germline V gene. The germline V and J ends were trimmed by 8 bases and 0 bases, with 11 bases remaining between them. This chain's CDR3 is CSSRTSSYNEQFF. The CDR3 coding sequence is TGCAGCTCCCGGACAAGCTCCTACAATGAGCAGTTCTTC.

The chain joins TRBV10-3 to TRBJ1-5, with 9 positions matching TRBD1. The junction had 4 bases not matched to a gene; V was cut back by 1 base and J by 6 bases. Germline loops: CDR1 ENHRY, CDR2 SYGVKD. This CDR3 spans 15 amino acids. CDR3 sequence (DNA): TGTGCCATCAGTGAGTTGGGACAGGGCAGTCAGCCCCAGCATTTT. It translates to CAISELGQGSQPQHF.

This chain links TRBV9 with TRBJ2-5, with no clear D. This CDR3 region has 17 residues. Trimming pared 0 bases from V and 3 bases from J, leaving 18 bases between. The germline V gene encodes CDR1 SGDLS and CDR2 YYNGEE. The CDR3 nucleotides are TGTGCCAGCAGCGTAGGCCTTGGACGAAGGGTAGAAGAGACCCAGTACTTC. This codes for CASSVGLGRRVEETQYF. Full variable domain (rest looked up from reference TRBV9 and TRBJ2-5): DSGVTQTPKHLITATGQRVTLRCSPRSGDLSVYWYQQSLDQGLQFLIQYYNGEERAKGNILERFSAQQFPDLHSELNLSSLELGDSALYFCASSVGLGRRVEETQYFGPGTRLLVL.

The rearrangement uses TRBV10-3 and TRBJ1-4; 9 bases are shared with TRBD1. The CDR3 length is 16 residues. The ends lost 3 bases at V and 0 bases at J; junction bases unmatched: 2. Germline-derived CDR1 and CDR2 are ENHRY and SYGVKD. The CDR3 DNA is TGTGCCATCAGTGAAAGACAGGGGGCAACTAATGAAAAACTGTTTTTT. It translates to CAISERQGATNEKLFF.

CDR3 DNA sequence: TGTGCCAGCAGGGAACAGGGGGGTGCCTCTGGAAACACCATATATTTT. Its protein product is CASREQGGASGNTIYF. The chain employs TRBV28 and TRBJ1-3, with TRBD1 identical over 8 bases. Per the germline V gene, CDR1 is MDHEN and CDR2 is SYDVKM. Trimming removed 6 bases from V and 0 bases from J; junction bases left unmatched: 7. CDR3 length: 16 amino acids. The entire variable domain, with the rest obtained from reference TRBV28 and TRBJ1-3, is as follows: DVKVTQSSRYLVKRTGEKVFLECVQDMDHENMFWYRQDPGLGLRLIYFSYDVKMKEKGDIPEGYSVSREKKERFSLILESASTNQTSMYLCASREQGGASGNTIYFGEGSWLTVV.

The chain employs TRBV5-4 and TRBJ2-7, with 7 bases fitting TRBD1. Germline lookup yields CDR1 SGHNT and CDR2 YYREEE (reference sequence). This CDR3 comprises 15 residues. The trim removed 0 bases at V and 6 bases at J, leaving 9 bases unmatched. The CDR3 region has the DNA TGTGCCAGCAGCTTGGCCGGGACAGTCGGGGCCGAGCAGTACTTC. Translating gives CASSLAGTVGAEQYF.

The count of this clone is one. The chain joins TRBV9 to TRBJ2-3; D might be TRBD1 (7 bases). V was cut by 5 bases and J by 1 base, with 17 bases left in between. Germline V gives CDR1 SGDLS, CDR2 YYNGEE. This CDR3 spans 16 amino acids. CDR3 nucleotides: TGTGCCAGCAGTGGAGGGGGCGCTAGTGGCACAGATACGCAGTATTTT. Translating gives CASSGGGASGTDTQYF.

This clone was observed a single time. Written as DNA, the CDR3 is TGTGCCAGCAGTGAAGGGTACAATGAGCAGTTCTTC. Amino acid sequence: CASSEGYNEQFF. V is TRBV2 and J is TRBJ2-1; unclear D gene. Germline V lookup: CDR1 SNHLY, CDR2 FYNNEI. Between the trimmed V and J ends, which lost 1 base and 4 bases, there was a span of 2 bases. The CDR3 spans 12 residues.

V gene TRBV9 combines with J gene TRBJ2-7, with 8 bases fitting TRBD2. Germline V lookup: CDR1 SGDLS, CDR2 YYNGEE. The CDR3 loop spans 16 amino acids. V lost 4 bases to trimming and J lost 1 base; unmatched junction nucleotides: 10. CDR3 nucleotides: TGTGCCAGCAGCCCCGCGAGCGGGAGCCGTTCCTACGAGCAGTACTTC. The encoded protein is CASSPASGSRSYEQYF.

The chain carries TRBV28 and TRBJ2-2, with 11 nucleotides matching TRBD2. J gave up 4 bases and V 7 bases, and 2 bases lay outside the gene matches. CDR1 is MDHEN, CDR2 SYDVKM, per germline. There are 14 residues in the CDR3. This CDR3 is CASTSGRRTGELFF. The CDR3 coding sequence is TGTGCCAGCACTAGCGGGAGGCGCACCGGGGAGCTGTTTTTT.

V usage is TRBV29-1 and J usage is TRBJ2-7; unclear D gene. The V gene lost 2 bases and the J gene lost 3 bases, with 14 bases spanning the gap. Germline V gene lookup returns CDR1 SQVTM and CDR2 ANQGSEA. The CDR3 totals 14 residues. The CDR3 region has the DNA TGCAGCGTTGAAATCCCGCTTGGCGGCTACGAGCAGTACTTC. Encoded protein: CSVEIPLGGYEQYF.

The rearrangement joins TRBV19 to TRBJ2-1; TRBD2 agrees at 8 bases. CDR1 is LNHDA and CDR2 is SQIVND in the germline V gene (reference sequence). The length of the CDR3 is 15 residues. After removal of 3 bases from V and 6 bases from J, the junction contained 7 bases not matched to a gene. The CDR3 loop reads CASSITAGGFNEQFF. The CDR3 DNA reads as TGTGCCAGTAGTATCACCGCGGGAGGTTTCAATGAGCAGTTCTTC.